These 2 T cell receptor beta chains came from one sample sequenced in a study of response to subunit inactivated influenza vaccine. TCRdb reprocessed the RT-PCR reads via MiXCR and lists one record per CDR3 protein. This table holds roughly 650,000 distinct CDR3 sequences, approximately 15% found once. The sample was PBMCs from blood, taken 14 days before vaccination. These receptors were obtained from a man aged 50 or older who received an inactivated influenza vaccine.

This chain uses TRBV7-2 with TRBJ2-1; either TRBD1 or TRBD2 may fit D (6 bases each). The CDR3 runs 15 residues. Trimming took 5 bases from V and 9 from J, leaving 20 bases between them. CDR1 SGHTA and CDR2 FQGNSA come from the germline V gene. The CDR3 DNA follows: TGTGCCAGCAGCGAAGCCGGGGGCACCTTCGGTGAGCAGTTCTTC. As protein: CASSEAGGTFGEQFF.

This clonotype was picked up a small number of times. V usage is TRBV5-1 and J usage is TRBJ2-1; no clear D gene. V lost 2 bases and J lost 7, with 10 bases in between. The CDR3 consists of 13 residues. Per the germline V gene, CDR1 is SGHRS and CDR2 is YFSETQ. CDR3 sequence (DNA): TGCGCCAGCAGCTTTAGATTAGGGAATGAGCAGTTCTTC. Residues: CASSFRLGNEQFF.